The 5 T cell receptor beta chains reported below all come from one sample, sequenced in a study of post-analysis software for immune sequencing data. The study's findings and limits: TRBV5-6, TRBV5-1 and TRBV20-1 were among five TRBV segments more frequent in patients than controls.

Unique-molecular-identifier-tagged TCR beta cDNA libraries were used. TCRdb reprocessed the PCR reads with MiXCR, giving one entry per CDR3 protein. The sample lists about 430,000 distinct CDR3 sequences; less than 40% were seen once. These receptors' targets are unknown. Sequencing used blood. The source is a girl aged 2-10 years with multiple sclerosis.

This clonotype has a handful of counts. The gene calls are TRBV4-3 and TRBJ2-4, with 7 nucleotides matching TRBD2. With V trimmed by 0 bases and J by 3 bases, 14 bases remained unmatched. The length of the CDR3 is 19 residues. Per germline, CDR1 LGHNA and CDR2 YSLEER. The CDR3 spells CASSQDGGREVKGKNIQYF. The CDR3 coding sequence is TGCGCCAGCAGCCAAGATGGGGGGAGGGAGGTTAAGGGCAAAAACATTCAGTACTTC.

Ten or more counts support this clonotype. Here the CDR3 reads CASSLPGGEQYF. CDR3 bases: TGTGCCAGCAGCTTGCCGGGGGGGGAGCAGTACTTC. The gene calls are TRBV11-2 and TRBJ2-5, with 8 bases that match TRBD2. V shed 3 bases, J shed 11 bases, and the junction held 5 bases outside the gene matches. This CDR3 is built from 12 residues. Germline-derived CDR1 and CDR2 are SGHAT and FQNNGV.

As concerns this clonotype: One junction end disagrees with the germline gene, perhaps due to a read error. The chain is built from TRBV6-5 and TRBJ1-1; a weak D match, TRBD1 (5 bases). This CDR3 contains 17 residues. Germline V gene sequence: CDR1 MNHEY, CDR2 SVGAGI. Here the CDR3 reads CAGSYLRGEIMNTEAFF. CDR3 coding DNA: TGTGCCGGCAGTTACCTGCGGGGGGAAATAATGAACACTGAAGCTTTCTTT.

This clonotype was seen only once. The J gene is TRBJ2-1, the V gene TRBV13; D is undetermined. The germline V gene encodes CDR1 PRHDT and CDR2 FYEKMQ (reference sequence). The CDR3 consists of 12 residues. V lost 5 bases and J lost 4, with 6 bases in between. The CDR3: CASSLWYNEQFF. DNA of the CDR3: TGTGCCAGCAGCCTGTGGTACAATGAGCAGTTCTTC.

The CDR3 sequence is CASRALRAGKLFF. Here the CDR3 DNA reads TGTGCCAGCCGAGCCCTCAGGGCAGGAAAACTGTTTTTT. The V call is TRBV12-3 or TRBV12-4, the J call TRBJ1-4; TRBD1 is a possible D gene (5 bases). V lost 8 bases and J lost 10, with 17 bases in between. The CDR3 has 13 amino acids.